Presented here are 7 T cell receptor beta chains from one specimen sequenced in a study of T cells in Graves' hyperthyroidism and ophthalmopathy. Amplified TCR beta CDR3 regions came from RNA transcripts. The primer set for the first-round RT-PCR of the TCR CDR3 was HTBI. Each CDR3 protein is one row after TCRdb ran MiXCR on the multiplex PCR reads. The table includes about 400,000 distinct CDR3 sequences, roughly 14% detected once. The material sequenced was blood. The source of these receptors is a man younger than 35 with Graves' ophthalmopathy.

The chain uses TRBV7-3 and TRBJ2-1; D possibly corresponds to TRBD1 (6 bases). The CDR3 sequence is 15 residues long. V was cut by 5 bases and J by 2 bases, with 13 bases left in between. Germline-derived CDR1 and CDR2 are SGHTA and FQGTGA. CDR3 in amino acids: CASSRSGTPYNEQFF. For the CDR3, the DNA is TGTGCCAGCAGCCGTTCCGGGACACCCTACAATGAGCAGTTCTTC.

This chain links TRBV6-1 with TRBJ1-4; D perhaps matches TRBD1 (6 bases). Germline CDR1 reads MNHNS; CDR2 reads SASEGT. The CDR3 runs to 17 residues. The germline V and J ends were trimmed by 5 bases and 7 bases, with 23 bases remaining between them. The CDR3 DNA reads as TGTGCCAGCAGTCCGAACGGTCCGGGGGCGGGTAGTGAAAAACTGTTTTTT. This encodes CASSPNGPGAGSEKLFF.

The CDR3 coding sequence is TGTGCCAGCAGTTACACAGAAGACACTGAAGCTTTCTTT. This translates into CASSYTEDTEAFF. The rearrangement joins TRBV6-5 to TRBJ1-1, with D unclear. This CDR3 region has 13 residues. Germline loops: CDR1 MNHEY, CDR2 SVGAGI. Deletions cut 2 bases from V and 3 bases from J, with 7 bases between.

This clonotype was seen repeatedly, ten times or more. The chain joins TRBV7-9 to TRBJ2-2, with D hard to call. CDR3 length: 12 amino acids. Germline CDR1 and CDR2: SEHNR and FQNEAQ (reference sequence). V was shortened by 4 bases and J by 4 bases, with 4 bases between the two germline ends. CDR3 nucleotide sequence: TGTGCCAGCAGCTCCATCACCGGGGAGCTGTTTTTT. This encodes CASSSITGELFF. The full variable domain, its missing parts supplied by reference TRBV7-9 and TRBJ2-2, is DTGVSQNPRHKITKRGQNVTFRCDPISEHNRLYWYRQTLGQGPEFLTYFQNEAQLEKSRLLSDRFSAERPKGSFSTLEIQRTEQGDSAMYLCASSSITGELFFGEGSRLTVL.

This clonotype has ten or more counts. V is TRBV7-2 and J is TRBJ2-7, with 8 bases fitting TRBD2. V lost 2 bases to trimming and J lost 2 bases; unmatched junction nucleotides: 5. The CDR3 contains 15 residues. CDR1 is SGHTA and CDR2 is FQGNSA in the germline V gene. The CDR3 reads CASSLKAGGTYEQYF. The CDR3 region has the DNA TGTGCCAGCAGCTTAAAGGCGGGGGGCACCTACGAGCAGTACTTC.

This clonotype appeared many times. CDR3 sequence: CASSLLGGVSLEQFF. The CDR3 coding sequence is TGCGCCAGCAGCTTGTTAGGTGGTGTAAGTCTGGAGCAGTTCTTC. The chain uses TRBV5-1 and TRBJ2-1; D is undetermined. Trimming removed 1 base from V and 10 bases from J, with 18 bases in between. Germline CDR1 reads SGHRS; CDR2 reads YFSETQ. The CDR3 is made up of 15 amino acids.

This clonotype has only a few counts. This sequence joins TRBV18 and TRBJ1-1, with 9 bases lining up with TRBD1. Germline loops: CDR1 KGHSH, CDR2 LQKENI. J was trimmed by 1 base and V by 2 bases; bases with no gene match: 5. The CDR3 spans 16 residues. DNA for the CDR3: TGTGCCAGCTCACCATTACCGGGACAGGGGAACACTGAAGCTTTCTTT. This encodes CASSPLPGQGNTEAFF.